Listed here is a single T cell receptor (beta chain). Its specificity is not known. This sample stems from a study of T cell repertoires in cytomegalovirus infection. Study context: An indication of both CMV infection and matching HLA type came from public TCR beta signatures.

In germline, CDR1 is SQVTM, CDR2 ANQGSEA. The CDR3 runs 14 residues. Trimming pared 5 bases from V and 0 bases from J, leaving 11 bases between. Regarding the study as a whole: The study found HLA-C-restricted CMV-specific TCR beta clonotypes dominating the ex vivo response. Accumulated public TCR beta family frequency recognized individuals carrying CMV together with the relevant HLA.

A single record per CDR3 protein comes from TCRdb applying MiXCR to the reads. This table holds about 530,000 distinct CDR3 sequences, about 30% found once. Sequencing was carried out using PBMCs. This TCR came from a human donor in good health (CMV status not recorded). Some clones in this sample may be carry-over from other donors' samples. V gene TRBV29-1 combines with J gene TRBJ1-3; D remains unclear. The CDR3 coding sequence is TGCAGCGTTCCGGGCACGAGCTCTGGAAACACCATATATTTT. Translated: CSVPGTSSGNTIYF.